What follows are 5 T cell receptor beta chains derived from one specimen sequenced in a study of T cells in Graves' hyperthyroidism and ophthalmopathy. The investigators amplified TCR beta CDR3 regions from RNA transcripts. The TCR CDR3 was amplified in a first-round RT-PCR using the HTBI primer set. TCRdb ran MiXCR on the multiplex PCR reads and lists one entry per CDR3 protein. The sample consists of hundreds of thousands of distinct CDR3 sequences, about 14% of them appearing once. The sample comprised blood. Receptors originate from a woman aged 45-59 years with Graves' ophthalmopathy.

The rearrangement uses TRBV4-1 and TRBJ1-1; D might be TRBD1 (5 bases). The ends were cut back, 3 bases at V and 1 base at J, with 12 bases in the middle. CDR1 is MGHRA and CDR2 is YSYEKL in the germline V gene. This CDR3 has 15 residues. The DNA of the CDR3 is TGCGCCAGCAGCCATCACTCCGGGGGGAACACTGAAGCTTTCTTT. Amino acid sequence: CASSHHSGGNTEAFF.

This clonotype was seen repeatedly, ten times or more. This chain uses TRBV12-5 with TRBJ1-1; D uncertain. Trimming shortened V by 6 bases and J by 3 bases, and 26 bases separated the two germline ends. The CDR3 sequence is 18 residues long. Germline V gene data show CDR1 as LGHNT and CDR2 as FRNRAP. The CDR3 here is CASGPATGGGIGYTEAFF. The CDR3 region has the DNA TGTGCTAGTGGCCCAGCTACCGGAGGAGGGATCGGGTACACTGAAGCTTTCTTT.

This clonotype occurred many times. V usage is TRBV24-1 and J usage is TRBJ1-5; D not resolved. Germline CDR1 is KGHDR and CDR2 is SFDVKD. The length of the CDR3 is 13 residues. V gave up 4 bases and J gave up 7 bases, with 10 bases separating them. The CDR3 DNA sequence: TGTGCCACCAGTGAAGGGATCTTGCAGCCCCAGCATTTT. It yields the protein CATSEGILQPQHF.

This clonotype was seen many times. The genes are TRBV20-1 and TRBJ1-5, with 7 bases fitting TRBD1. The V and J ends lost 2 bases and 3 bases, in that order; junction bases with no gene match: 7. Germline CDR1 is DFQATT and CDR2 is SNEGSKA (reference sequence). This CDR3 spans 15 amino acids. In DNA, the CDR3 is TGCAGTGCTAGAAAAACCGGGACAGTCAATCAGCCCCAGCATTTT. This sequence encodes CSARKTGTVNQPQHF.

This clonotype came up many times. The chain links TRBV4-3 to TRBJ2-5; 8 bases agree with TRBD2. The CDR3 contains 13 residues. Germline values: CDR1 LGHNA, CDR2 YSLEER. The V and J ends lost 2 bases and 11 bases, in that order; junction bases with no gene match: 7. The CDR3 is CASSQTSGSVQYF. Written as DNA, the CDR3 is TGCGCCAGCAGCCAAACGAGCGGGAGTGTACAGTACTTC.